This T cell receptor beta chain came from a study of blood T cell repertoires in COVID-19. Per germline, CDR1 MNHEY and CDR2 SMNVEV (reference sequence). V lost 6 bases and J lost 3; bases outside the gene matches: 5. CDR3 length: 13 amino acids. The assay was immunoSEQ multiplex PCR, and TCRdb's table has in-frame clones only and misses some. The sample lists approximately 92,000 clones, about 81% occurring once. The sample comprised peripheral blood. This chain links TRBV27 with TRBJ2-7; the match to TRBD1 covers 7 bases. This sequence was found in an elderly man with acute or convalescent COVID-19. CDR3 in amino acids: CASRPQGYYEQYF. DNA of the CDR3: TGTGCCAGCAGGCCACAGGGGTACTACGAGCAGTACTTC.